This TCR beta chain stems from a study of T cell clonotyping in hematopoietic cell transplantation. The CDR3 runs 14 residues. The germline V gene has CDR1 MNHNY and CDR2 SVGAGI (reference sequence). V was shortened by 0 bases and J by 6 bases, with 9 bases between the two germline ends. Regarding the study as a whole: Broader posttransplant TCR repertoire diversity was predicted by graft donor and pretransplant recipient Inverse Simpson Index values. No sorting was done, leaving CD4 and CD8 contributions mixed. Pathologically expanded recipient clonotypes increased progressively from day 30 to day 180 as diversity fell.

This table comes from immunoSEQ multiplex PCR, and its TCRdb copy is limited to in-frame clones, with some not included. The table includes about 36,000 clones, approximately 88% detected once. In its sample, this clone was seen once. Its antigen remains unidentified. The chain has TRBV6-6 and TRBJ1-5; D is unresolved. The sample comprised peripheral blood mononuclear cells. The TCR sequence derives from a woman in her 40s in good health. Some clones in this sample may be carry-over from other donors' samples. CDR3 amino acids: CASSYSGYVQPQHF. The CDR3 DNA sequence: TGTGCCAGCAGTTACTCTGGGTATGTTCAGCCCCAGCATTTT.